This T cell receptor beta chain was documented in a study of shared clonotypes between healthy human individuals. Study results and caveats: Sampling included only blood; tissue repertoires likely differ. Among donors, sharing of clonotypes was expected to be affected by sequencing depth.

In replicate PCRs of unsorted PBMC, around 300 ng DNA, around 30,000 T cell genomes, was used. Unsorted PBMC DNA underwent sequencing on ten immunoSEQ deep assay plates. TCRdb's table, derived via immunoSEQ multiplex PCR, lists solely in-frame clones and lacks some. The sample includes 470,000 or so clones, roughly 80% of them seen just once. This CDR3 region has 15 residues. Germline-derived CDR1 and CDR2 are SGHVS and FQNEAQ. With 2 bases clipped from V and 9 bases from J, the junction kept 7 bases outside the gene matches. This clone was seen only a few times. Its antigen remains unidentified. Specimen: PBMCs. V gene TRBV7-8 combines with J gene TRBJ2-4; TRBD1 matches 10 bases. This clonotype originated in a woman between 40 and 50 years old in good health. Some clones in this sample may be carry-over from other donors' samples. The CDR3 reads CASSLPWDRGPIQYF. CDR3 coding DNA: TGTGCCAGCAGCTTACCCTGGGACAGGGGACCCATTCAGTACTTC.